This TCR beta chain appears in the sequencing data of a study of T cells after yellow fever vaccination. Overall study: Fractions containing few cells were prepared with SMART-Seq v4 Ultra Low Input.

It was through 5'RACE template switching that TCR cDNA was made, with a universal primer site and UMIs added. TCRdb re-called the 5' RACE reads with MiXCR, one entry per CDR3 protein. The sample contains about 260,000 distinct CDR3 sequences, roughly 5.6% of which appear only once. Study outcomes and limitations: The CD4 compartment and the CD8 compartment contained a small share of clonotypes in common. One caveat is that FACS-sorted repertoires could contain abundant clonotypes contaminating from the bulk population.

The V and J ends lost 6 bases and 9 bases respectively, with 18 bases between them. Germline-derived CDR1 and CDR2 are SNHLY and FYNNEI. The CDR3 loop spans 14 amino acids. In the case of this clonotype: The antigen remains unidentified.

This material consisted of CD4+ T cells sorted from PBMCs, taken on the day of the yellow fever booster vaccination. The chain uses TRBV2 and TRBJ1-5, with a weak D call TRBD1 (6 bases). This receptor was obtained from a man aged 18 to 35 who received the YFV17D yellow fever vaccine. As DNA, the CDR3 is TGTGCCAGCAGGGGGCAAGCAGGGGAAAGGCCCCAGCATTTT. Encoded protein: CASRGQAGERPQHF.